The TCR beta chain under discussion was sequenced for a study of blood T cells in healthy people across ages. The CDR3 runs 15 residues. Trimming removed 4 bases at V and 6 bases at J, with 16 bases between. Looked up from germline, CDR1 is SGDLS and CDR2 is YYNGEE. Alongside a J-beta primer mix, a sample-barcoded 5' primer served in a second PCR lasting about 7 to 12 cycles. TCRdb re-derived calls from the 5' RACE reads in MiXCR, one entry per CDR3 protein. The sample carries around 1,000,000 distinct CDR3 sequences, under 30% recorded once. This clonotype was counted between two and nine times. The same specimen was also included in a second study, on T cells of mothers and their children.

The clonotype comes from a girl aged 2-9 years in good health. Sequencing input: blood. The chain employs TRBV9 and TRBJ1-4; perhaps TRBD1 as D (6 bases). The CDR3 loop reads CASSPTGAADEKLFF. CDR3 in DNA: TGTGCCAGCAGCCCGACAGGTGCGGCGGATGAAAAACTGTTTTTT.